This paragraph covers one T cell receptor (beta chain) sequence. The antigen is not known. Clones were sequenced by immunoSEQ multiplex PCR, and TCRdb holds only the in-frame ones, with some missing. The sample lists about 150,000 clones; 89% were seen once. The data were taken from a study of T cell responses to AZD1222 COVID-19 vaccine. Study in general: Samples with a second dose at about 4 or about 12 weeks were pooled together.

General study results and limits: Females made up more of the donors, who were largely white British, and clonal diversity may have come out too low. Increases in Spike-specific TCR breadth and depth were seen after two AZD1222 doses.

The CDR3 runs to 18 residues. J gave up 1 base and V 0 bases, and 12 bases lay outside the gene matches. The germline gives CDR1 LGHDT, CDR2 YNNKEL (reference sequence). This chain uses TRBV3-1 (or the pseudogene TRBV3-2) with TRBJ2-7; 7 positions agree with TRBD2. This sequence originates from an adult in good health. The sample consisted of peripheral blood, taken on day 0 of AZD1222 vaccination. In DNA form, the CDR3 reads TGTGCCAGCAGCCAAGAAGTGTGGTGGGACTATCATTCCTACGAGCAGTACTTC. It translates to CASSQEVWWDYHSYEQYF.